The T cell receptor beta chain under discussion was sequenced for a study of OX40 agonist ivuxolimab in advanced cancers. The CDR3 runs to 18 residues. Some clones are missing from TCRdb's copy, which holds only in-frame ones; the method was immunoSEQ multiplex PCR. The sample carries tens of thousands of clones, 80% recorded once. Regarding the study as a whole: Patients who responded partially at 0.1-3.0 mg/kg showed clonal expansion ranking among the lowest. In the 0.1 to 3.0 mg/kg range, CD4+ and CD8+ blood T cells had expanded clonally by week 6.

Concerning this clone itself: Antigen specificity is unknown.

Peripheral blood came from all dose cohorts at three timepoints. V gene TRBV21-1 combines with J gene TRBJ2-2; the table names TRBD1, a call not compared with the DNA. TRBV21-1 is marked as a pseudogene. The receptor comes from an adult with an advanced solid tumor such as melanoma, head and neck, liver or kidney cancer. Sample: CD4+ or CD8+ T cells sorted from blood, taken in a trial of the OX40 agonist ivuxolimab. DNA of the CDR3: TGTGCCAGCAGCAGTGGGGGGTGGGGACAGGGATACACCGGGGAGCTGTTTTTT. Encoded protein: CASSSGGWGQGYTGELFF.